There are a few counts of the clone carrying this T cell receptor (beta chain). Antigen unknown. The sample comes from a study of metastatic and nonmetastatic thyroid tumors. Study background: A comparison of repertoires was made across blood and tumor or nodule tissue from malignant and benign thyroid patients.

TCRdb re-analyzed the PCR reads through MiXCR. The data hold roughly 3,800 clones, with about 33% observed a single time. General study points: Relative to benign nodules, malignant thyroid tumors were reportedly characterized by significantly elevated TCR beta diversity in blood and tumor.

Among the patients, none had received any treatment before thyroid surgery. CDR3 size: 11 residues. Germline assignment: CDR1 SNHLY and CDR2 FYNNEI. Trimming took off 6 bases at V and 3 bases at J, with 6 bases between the two ends. Material for sequencing was adjacent normal tissue. This clonotype originated in a male donor with papillary thyroid cancer or a benign thyroid nodule (not recorded which). Some clones in this sample may be carry-over from other donors' samples. This chain connects TRBV2 to TRBJ2-7, with D hard to call. CDR3 in amino acids: CASSLFYEQYF. For the CDR3, the DNA is TGTGCCAGCAGCCTATTCTACGAGCAGTACTTC.